This T cell receptor (beta chain) comes out of a study of cytomegalovirus exposure and HLA in healthy donors. The PCR was carried out with 60 Vbeta primers and 13 Jbeta primers. The assay was immunoSEQ multiplex PCR, and TCRdb's table has in-frame clones only and misses some. Among tens of thousands of clones, 70% to 75% were seen once, and the ten largest hold roughly 6.1%. V dropped 5 bases and J dropped 4 bases, with 15 bases sitting between them. Germline V lookup: CDR1 SGHDT, CDR2 YYEEEE. The length of the CDR3 is 14 residues. The sequenced sample was PBMCs. This chain uses TRBV5-6 with TRBJ2-5; D perhaps matches TRBD1 (5 bases). This receptor was obtained from a woman aged 45-59 years in good health and CMV-seropositive. Here the CDR3 DNA reads TGTGCCAGCAGTCAAGGGGTTATGGTAGAGACCCAGTACTTC. It translates to CASSQGVMVETQYF.